The clone carrying this T cell receptor (beta chain) was observed many times. The antigen remains undetermined. The data were taken from a study of T cells in Graves' hyperthyroidism and ophthalmopathy. Exclusion followed for patients with uncontrolled infection, other autoimmune disease, pregnancy or lactation. V lost 5 bases and J lost 7; bases outside the gene matches: 5. Germline assignment: CDR1 LNHDA and CDR2 SQIVND (reference sequence). The CDR3 consists of 13 residues. Authors of the study amplified TCR beta CDR3 regions from RNA transcripts. A set of HTBI primers served as the primers for a first-round RT-PCR of the TCR CDR3. TCRdb re-analysed the multiplex PCR reads in MiXCR, keeping a single row per CDR3 protein. The sample records a few hundred thousand distinct CDR3 sequences, 35% to 50% being singletons. Study-wide results and caveats: The authors' 13 V-J model separated ophthalmopathy from stable hyperthyroidism. Before onset, ophthalmopathy was predicted by the model a median roughly 6.4 months earlier.

This TCR came from an adult woman with Graves' disease, either hyperthyroidism or ophthalmopathy (not recorded which). The rearrangement uses TRBV19 and TRBJ1-5; 7 nucleotides agree with TRBD1. The sequencing sample was made of peripheral blood or thyroid tissue (not recorded which). The CDR3 coding sequence is TGTGCCAGTAGTGCGAACAGGGGACAGCCCCAGCATTTT. It encodes CASSANRGQPQHF.